A selection of T cell receptor beta chains follows, all from one sample in a study of T cells after yellow fever vaccination. TCRdb re-derived calls from the 5' RACE reads in MiXCR, one entry per CDR3 protein. The repertoire includes 620,000 or so distinct CDR3 sequences, roughly an eighth of them detected once, and 14% to 15% sits in the top ten. The sample in question was PBMCs, obtained on the day of the yellow fever booster vaccination. The receptors derive from a man aged 30 to 45 who received the YFV17D yellow fever vaccine. CDR3s include the opening cysteine and the closing phenylalanine or tryptophan. A D gene is named only where the DNA matches it firmly. Clone size is given for some rows only: seen once, a few or many times, or a class if the clone is expanded.

V gene	clone size	D gene	J gene	CDR3 DNA	CDR3 protein
TRBV7-2	few	TRBD1	TRBJ2-2	TGTGCCAGCAGCTCGAGGACAGGCTGGGCCGGGGAGCTGTTTTTT	CASSSRTGWAGELFF
TRBV20-1	.	.	TRBJ2-7	TGCAGTGCCACCCCCGGGGTCTCCTACGAGCAGTACTTC	CSATPGVSYEQYF
TRBV20-1	few	.	TRBJ2-3	TGCAGTGCTACCACGCTAGGGGGAAATACCGAAAATACGCAGTATTTT	CSATTLGGNTENTQYF
TRBV7-9	.	.	TRBJ2-3	TGTGCCAGCAGCCCCGGGACTCTCTACGTGGATACGCAGTATTTT	CASSPGTLYVDTQYF
TRBV6-2/TRBV6-3	.	TRBD2	TRBJ2-1	TGTGCCAGCAGTTACGGGGCGGGAGGTTTATACAATGAGCAGTTCTTC	CASSYGAGGLYNEQFF
TRBV4-3	few	.	TRBJ2-2	TGCGCCAGCAGCCAAGGGGTTCTTAGGACCGGGGAGCTGTTTTTT	CASSQGVLRTGELFF
TRBV6-2/TRBV6-3	few	.	TRBJ2-1	TGTGCCAGCAGTTACTTGGCAGGGATCAATGAGCAGTTCTTC	CASSYLAGINEQFF
TRBV10-3	few	TRBD1	TRBJ1-1	TGTGCCATCAAAGGGGACAGGCGGAACTCTGAAGCTTTCTTT	CAIKGDRRNSEAFF
TRBV24-1	many	.	TRBJ1-1	TGTGCCACCGGGGGACCGAAGAACACTGAAGCTTTCTTT	CATGGPKNTEAFF
TRBV7-8	.	.	TRBJ2-1	TGTGCCAGCAGCTTCCGGGACGCCAATGAGCAGTTCTTC	CASSFRDANEQFF
TRBV6-2/TRBV6-3	few	TRBD1	TRBJ1-1	TGTGCCAGCAGTTACTCTACGTCCCGGGACAGGGGTGGGGGTTACGTGAACACTGAAGCTTTCTTT	CASSYSTSRDRGGGYVNTEAFF
TRBV20-1	.	.	TRBJ2-1	TGCAGTGCTCGCGAGGTGGCCAGGGACTACAATGAGCAGTTCTTC	CSAREVARDYNEQFF
TRBV12-3/TRBV12-4	few	.	TRBJ1-2	TGTGCCAGCACCTCATTTGGGGGGCAGGGGTACTATGGCTACACCTTC	CASTSFGGQGYYGYTF
TRBV25-1	.	TRBD1	TRBJ2-5	TGTGCCAGCAGTGGACAGGGGTTCGGGGAGACCCAGTACTTC	CASSGQGFGETQYF
TRBV6-1	few	.	TRBJ2-5	TGTGCCAGCAGGCCCTCGAAGGCCGTGGCTAAGACCCAGTACTTC	CASRPSKAVAKTQYF
TRBV4-3	.	.	TRBJ2-7	TGCGCCAGCAGCCAAGAAAGGGGCGGCTCCTACGAGCAGTACTTC	CASSQERGGSYEQYF
TRBV10-3	.	.	TRBJ1-4	TGTGCCATCAGTGAGGGAGCTGAAAAACTGTTTTTT	CAISEGAEKLFF
TRBV20-1	few	.	TRBJ2-1	TGCAGTGCACACGGGACATCCTACAATGAGCAGTTCTTC	CSAHGTSYNEQFF
TRBV7-2	few	TRBD2	TRBJ2-4	TGTGCCAGCAGCCCGGGACTAGCGGCGCAAAACATTCAGTACTTC	CASSPGLAAQNIQYF
TRBV3-1	.	.	TRBJ1-1	TGTGCCAGCAGCCAACGACAGGAGAACACTGAAGCTTTCTTT	CASSQRQENTEAFF
TRBV29-1	.	.	TRBJ2-5	TGCAGCGTTGCGGCCACCATTCAAGAGACCCAGTACTTC	CSVAATIQETQYF
TRBV7-2	.	.	TRBJ2-7	TGTGCCAGCAGTTCCCAGGGAGAGTCGTACGAGCAGTACTTC	CASSSQGESYEQYF
TRBV7-2	.	TRBD1	TRBJ1-1	TGTGCCAGCAGCTTAGCTTTCGGGGGGACAGAAGGGGCTTTCTTT	CASSLAFGGTEGAFF
TRBV20-1	.	TRBD1	TRBJ2-7	TGCAGTGCTCCCCTAAAGACAGGGGAGCAGTACTTC	CSAPLKTGEQYF
TRBV5-1	.	TRBD2	TRBJ2-5	TGCGCCAGCAGCAAACTAGCGGGAGAAGAGACCCAGTACTTC	CASSKLAGEETQYF
TRBV6-1	few	.	TRBJ2-5	TGTGCCAGCAGCTTCAAGGGGGGGGCGGACCAAGAGACCCAGTACTTC	CASSFKGGADQETQYF
TRBV5-1	many	TRBD2	TRBJ2-3	TGCGCCAGCAGCTCTACCTTGGGACTAGCGGGAAGTTTT	CASSSTLGLAGSF
TRBV7-8	few	.	TRBJ1-1	TGTGCCAGCAGCTTAGTCTCAGGGGTAGTACGCACTGAAGCTTTCTTT	CASSLVSGVVRTEAFF
TRBV20-1	many	TRBD2	TRBJ2-7	TGCAGGGCGGGGGGGGGAGTGGCCGAGCAGTACTTC	CRAGGGVAEQYF
TRBV11-2	.	TRBD2	TRBJ2-1	TGTGCCAGCAGCTCCCCGGGACGGGGGCTAGCGGGAGGGCCATACAATGAGCAGTTCTTC	CASSSPGRGLAGGPYNEQFF
TRBV5-1	once	TRBD2	TRBJ2-3	TGCGCCAGCAGCTTGGATGGGGAGCGGGGAACAGATACGCAGTATTTT	CASSLDGERGTDTQYF
TRBV10-2	many	.	TRBJ2-1	TGCGCCAGCAGTGACTCCGCCCGGCGGACTGAGCAGTTCTTC	CASSDSARRTEQFF
TRBV5-6	few	.	TRBJ1-5	TGTGCGGGCCCGAATGATTTTAGCAATCAGCCCCAGCATTTT	CAGPNDFSNQPQHF
TRBV5-1	.	TRBD2	TRBJ2-7	TGCGCCAGCAGCTCCCAGGTGGGGGGGGACTACGAGCAGTACTTC	CASSSQVGGDYEQYF
TRBV9	few	.	TRBJ2-1	TGTGCCAGCAGCTCCACCGTGGCCTCCTACAATGAGCAGTTCTTC	CASSSTVASYNEQFF
TRBV20-1	few	.	TRBJ1-1	TGCAGTGCTAGAGCCCCCGGGGAAGGAGCTTTCTTT	CSARAPGEGAFF
TRBV20-1	.	TRBD2	TRBJ2-3	TGCAGTGTAGGTGCGCCTAGCGGGAACACAGATACGCAGTATTTT	CSVGAPSGNTDTQYF
TRBV11-2	.	TRBD1	TRBJ2-2	TGTGCCAGCGGAACTCGACAGGGTCCCGGGGAGCTGTTTTTT	CASGTRQGPGELFF
TRBV21-1	.	.	TRBJ1-5	TGTGCCAGCAGACCTTGGGGCAGTCGGAGCAATCAGCCCCAGCATTTT	CASRPWGSRSNQPQHF
TRBV6-1	.	.	TRBJ1-1	TGTGCCAGCAGAACCGGGACCTTGGGATTGAACACTGAAGCTTTCTTT	CASRTGTLGLNTEAFF
TRBV9	many	.	TRBJ2-2	TGTGCCAGCAGCGTTGTCACCGGGGAGCTGTTTTTT	CASSVVTGELFF
TRBV5-4	.	.	TRBJ2-3	TGTGCCAGCAAGGAGGGAAGCACAGATACGCAGTATTTT	CASKEGSTDTQYF
TRBV5-1	.	.	TRBJ2-1	TGCGCCAGCAGCTTGGGGGGCTGGACTTTTAACAATGAGCAGTTCTTC	CASSLGGWTFNNEQFF
TRBV7-3	.	TRBD1	TRBJ2-3	TGTGCCAGCAGCTCCGGGACAGGGTCTCAGTATTTT	CASSSGTGSQYF
TRBV18	.	.	TRBJ2-2	TGTGCCAGCTCACCGTATACCCTCCCCGGGGAGCTGTTTTTT	CASSPYTLPGELFF
TRBV21-1	few	.	TRBJ2-1	TGTGCCAGCAGCAATAGGGGTGGCGGCAACAATGAGCAGTTCTTC	CASSNRGGGNNEQFF
TRBV14	few	TRBD2	TRBJ2-3	TGTGCCAGCAGCCAAGATACAGCGGGAGGGCCAGCAGATACGCAGTATTTT	CASSQDTAGGPADTQYF
TRBV27	.	.	TRBJ2-6	TGTGCCAGCAGTTTAAGGCTGTCTGGGGCCAACGTCCTGACTTTC	CASSLRLSGANVLTF
TRBV5-1	.	TRBD2	TRBJ2-1	TGCGTCAGCAGCGGTACTAGCGGAGCATACAATGAGCAGTTCTTC	CVSSGTSGAYNEQFF
TRBV12-3/TRBV12-4	few	TRBD2	TRBJ2-3	TGTGCCAGCTCATCCGCTAGCGGGATTCAAGATACGCAGTATTTT	CASSSASGIQDTQYF
TRBV5-1	.	.	TRBJ2-1	TGCGCCAGCAGCTTCACCTCCCCGGGGCCCTACAATGAGCAGTTCTTC	CASSFTSPGPYNEQFF